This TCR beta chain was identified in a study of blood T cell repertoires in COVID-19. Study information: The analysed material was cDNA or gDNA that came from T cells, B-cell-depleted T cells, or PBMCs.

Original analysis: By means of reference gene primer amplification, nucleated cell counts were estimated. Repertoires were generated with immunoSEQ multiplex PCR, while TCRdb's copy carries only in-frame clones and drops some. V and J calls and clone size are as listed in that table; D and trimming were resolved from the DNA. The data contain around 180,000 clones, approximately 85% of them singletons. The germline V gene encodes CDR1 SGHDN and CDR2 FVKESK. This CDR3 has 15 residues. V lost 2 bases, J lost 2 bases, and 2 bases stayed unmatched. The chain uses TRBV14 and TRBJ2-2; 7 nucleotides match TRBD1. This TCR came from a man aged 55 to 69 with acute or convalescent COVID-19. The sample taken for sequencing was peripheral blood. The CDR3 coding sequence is TGTGCCAGCAGCCAAAACAGGGGAAACACCGGGGAGCTGTTTTTT. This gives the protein CASSQNRGNTGELFF.